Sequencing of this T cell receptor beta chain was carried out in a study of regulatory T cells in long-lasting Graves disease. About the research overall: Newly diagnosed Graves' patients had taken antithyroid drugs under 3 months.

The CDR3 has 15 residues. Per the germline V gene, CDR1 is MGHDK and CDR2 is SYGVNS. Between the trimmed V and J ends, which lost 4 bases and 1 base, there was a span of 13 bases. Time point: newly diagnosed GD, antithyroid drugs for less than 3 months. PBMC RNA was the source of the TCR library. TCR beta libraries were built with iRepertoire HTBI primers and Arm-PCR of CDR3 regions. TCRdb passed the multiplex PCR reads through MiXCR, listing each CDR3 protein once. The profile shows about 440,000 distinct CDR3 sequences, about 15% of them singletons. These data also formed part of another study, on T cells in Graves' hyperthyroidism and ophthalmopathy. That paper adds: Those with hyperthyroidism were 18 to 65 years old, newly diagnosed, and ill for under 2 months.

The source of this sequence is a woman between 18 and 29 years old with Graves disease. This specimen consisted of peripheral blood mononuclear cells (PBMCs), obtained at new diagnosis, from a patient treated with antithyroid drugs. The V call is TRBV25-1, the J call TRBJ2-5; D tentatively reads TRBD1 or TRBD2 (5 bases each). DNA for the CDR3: TGTGCCAGCAGTGTTCAGGGAAGCGGCCAAGAGACCCAGTACTTC. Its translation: CASSVQGSGQETQYF.